This T cell receptor (beta chain) derives from a study of response to subunit inactivated influenza vaccine. Study-level findings and limits: Authors suggested each seasonal flu vaccination may recruit only limited numbers of new T cells.

TCRdb processed the RT-PCR reads anew with MiXCR; each CDR3 protein has one entry. The repertoire consists of a few hundred thousand distinct CDR3 sequences, with less than 25% occurring once and the leading ten covering roughly a tenth. On this clonotype: The antigen is not known.

Between the trimmed V and J ends, which lost 8 bases and 0 bases, there was a span of 13 bases. The CDR3 spans 14 residues. Germline CDR1 MNHNS, CDR2 SASEGT. The gene calls are TRBV6-1 and TRBJ1-1; tentative D call: TRBD1 (6 bases). Sequences were derived from PBMCs from blood, sampled approximately 20 months after vaccination. This sequence originates from a man between 50 and 69 years old who received an inactivated influenza vaccine. The CDR3 DNA follows: TGTGCCAGCTTACCGGGACAACTGAACACTGAAGCTTTCTTT. Its translation is CASLPGQLNTEAFF.